The entry below describes one T cell receptor (beta chain). The data stem from a study of OX40 agonist ivuxolimab in advanced cancers. Here immunoSEQ multiplex PCR was the method, and the copy in TCRdb shows in-frame clones only, minus some. In the table there are more than 80,000 clones, approximately 90% of which are singletons. V trimming: 3 bases; J trimming: 5 bases; junction bases outside the gene matches: 4. The CDR3 has 15 residues. The V gene's germline CDR1 is LNHDA and CDR2 SQIVND (reference sequence). Material: CD4+ or CD8+ T cells sorted from blood, obtained in a trial of the OX40 agonist ivuxolimab. The source is an adult with an advanced solid tumor such as melanoma, head and neck, liver or kidney cancer. The chain joins TRBV19 to TRBJ2-1; 10 nucleotides match TRBD2. CDR3 region: CASSILAGANNEQFF. The CDR3 DNA follows: TGTGCCAGTAGTATCCTAGCGGGGGCCAACAATGAGCAGTTCTTC.